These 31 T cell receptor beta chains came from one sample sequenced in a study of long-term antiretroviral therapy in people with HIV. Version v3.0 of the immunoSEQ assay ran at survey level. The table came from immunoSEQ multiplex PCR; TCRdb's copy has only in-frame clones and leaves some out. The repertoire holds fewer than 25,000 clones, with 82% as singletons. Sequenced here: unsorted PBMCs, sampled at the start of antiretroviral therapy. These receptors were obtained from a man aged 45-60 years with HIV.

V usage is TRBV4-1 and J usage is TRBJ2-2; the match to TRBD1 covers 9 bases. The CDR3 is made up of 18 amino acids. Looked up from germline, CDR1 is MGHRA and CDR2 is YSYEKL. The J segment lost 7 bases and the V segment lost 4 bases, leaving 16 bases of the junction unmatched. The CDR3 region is CASSRVMGQGKVGGELFF. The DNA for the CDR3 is TGCGCCAGCAGCCGCGTAATGGGACAGGGAAAAGTTGGCGGGGAGCTGTTTTTT.

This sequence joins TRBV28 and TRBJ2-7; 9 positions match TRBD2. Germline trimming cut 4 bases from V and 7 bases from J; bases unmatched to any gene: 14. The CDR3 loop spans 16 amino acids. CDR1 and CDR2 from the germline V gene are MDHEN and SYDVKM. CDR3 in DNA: TGTGCCAGCAGTTCCTGGGCTAGCGGGGTTTCCGGGGAGCAGTACTTC. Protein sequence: CASSSWASGVSGEQYF.

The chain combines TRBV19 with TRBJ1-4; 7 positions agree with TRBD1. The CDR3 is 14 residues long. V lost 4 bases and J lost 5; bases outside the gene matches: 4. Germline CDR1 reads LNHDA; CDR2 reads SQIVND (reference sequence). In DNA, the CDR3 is TGTGCCAGTAGTACTGCAGGGGGGAATGAAAAACTGTTTTTT. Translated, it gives CASSTAGGNEKLFF. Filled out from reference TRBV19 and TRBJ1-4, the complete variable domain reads DGGITQSPKYLFRKEGQNVTLSCEQNLNHDAMYWYRQDPGQGLRLIYYSQIVNDFQKGDIAEGYSVSREKKESFPLTVTSAQKNPTAFYLCASSTAGGNEKLFFGSGTQLSVL.

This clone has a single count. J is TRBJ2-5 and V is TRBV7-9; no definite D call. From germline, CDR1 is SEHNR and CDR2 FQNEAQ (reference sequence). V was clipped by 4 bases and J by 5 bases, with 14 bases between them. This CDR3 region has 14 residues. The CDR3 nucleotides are TGTGCCAGCAGCTGGGATGTCCTTCGGGAGACCCAGTACTTC. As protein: CASSWDVLRETQYF.

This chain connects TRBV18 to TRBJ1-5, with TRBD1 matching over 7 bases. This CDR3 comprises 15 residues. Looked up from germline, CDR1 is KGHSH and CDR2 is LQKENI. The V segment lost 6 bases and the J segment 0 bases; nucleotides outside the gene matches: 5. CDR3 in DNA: TGTGCCAGCTCCCCCGGGACAGCTAGCAATCAGCCCCAGCATTTT. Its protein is CASSPGTASNQPQHF.

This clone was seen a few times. CDR3 loop: CASRGGGDQPQHF. CDR3 nucleotides: TGTGCCAGCAGGGGAGGGGGGGATCAGCCCCAGCATTTT. V usage is TRBV28 and J usage is TRBJ1-5, with D possibly matching TRBD1 (6 bases). Per germline, CDR1 MDHEN and CDR2 SYDVKM. The V end lost 6 bases, the J end lost 5 bases, and 11 bases lay between the germline ends. This CDR3 comprises 13 residues.

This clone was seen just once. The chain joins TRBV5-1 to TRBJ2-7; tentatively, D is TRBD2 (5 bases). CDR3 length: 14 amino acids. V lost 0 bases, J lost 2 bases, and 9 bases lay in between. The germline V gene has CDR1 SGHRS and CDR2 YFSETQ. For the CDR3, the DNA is TGCGCCAGCAGCTTGGTTCCGGGAACCTACGAGCAGTACTTC. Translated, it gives CASSLVPGTYEQYF.

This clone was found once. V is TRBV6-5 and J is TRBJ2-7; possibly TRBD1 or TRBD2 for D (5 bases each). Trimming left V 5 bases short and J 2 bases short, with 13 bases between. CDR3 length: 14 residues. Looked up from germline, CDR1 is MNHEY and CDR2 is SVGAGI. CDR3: CASSRSWGPYEQYF. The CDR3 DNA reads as TGTGCCAGCAGTAGATCATGGGGACCCTACGAGCAGTACTTC.

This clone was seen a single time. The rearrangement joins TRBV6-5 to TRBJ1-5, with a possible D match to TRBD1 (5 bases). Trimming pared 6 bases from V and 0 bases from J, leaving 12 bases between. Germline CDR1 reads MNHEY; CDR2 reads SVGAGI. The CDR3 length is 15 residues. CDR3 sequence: CASSTDSYSNQPQHF. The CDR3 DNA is TGTGCCAGCAGCACAGACAGTTATAGCAATCAGCCCCAGCATTTT.

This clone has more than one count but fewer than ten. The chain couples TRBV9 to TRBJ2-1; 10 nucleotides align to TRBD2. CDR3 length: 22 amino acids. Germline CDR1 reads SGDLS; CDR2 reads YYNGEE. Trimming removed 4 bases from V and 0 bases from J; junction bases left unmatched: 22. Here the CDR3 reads CASSRTSGTGAIGWGSYNEQFF. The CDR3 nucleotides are TGTGCCAGCAGCAGGACTAGCGGTACGGGGGCTATCGGGTGGGGCTCCTACAATGAGCAGTTCTTC.

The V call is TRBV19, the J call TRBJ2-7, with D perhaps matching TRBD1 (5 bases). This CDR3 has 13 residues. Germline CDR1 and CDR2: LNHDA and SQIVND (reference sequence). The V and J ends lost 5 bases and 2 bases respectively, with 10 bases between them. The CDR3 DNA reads TGTGCCAGTAGTGCTCCGGACACCTACGAGCAGTACTTC. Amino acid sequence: CASSAPDTYEQYF.

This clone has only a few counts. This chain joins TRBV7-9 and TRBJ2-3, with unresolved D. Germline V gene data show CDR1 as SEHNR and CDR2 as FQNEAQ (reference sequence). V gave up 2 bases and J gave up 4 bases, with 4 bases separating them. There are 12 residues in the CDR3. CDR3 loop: CASSLLADTQYF. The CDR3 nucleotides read TGTGCCAGCAGCTTATTGGCAGATACGCAGTATTTT.

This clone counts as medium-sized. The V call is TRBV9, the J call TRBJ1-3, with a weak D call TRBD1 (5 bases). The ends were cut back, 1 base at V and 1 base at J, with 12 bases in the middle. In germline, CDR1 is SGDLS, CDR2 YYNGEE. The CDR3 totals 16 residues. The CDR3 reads CASSVSREGSGNTIYF. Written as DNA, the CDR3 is TGTGCCAGCAGCGTATCCCGTGAGGGGTCTGGAAACACCATATATTTT.

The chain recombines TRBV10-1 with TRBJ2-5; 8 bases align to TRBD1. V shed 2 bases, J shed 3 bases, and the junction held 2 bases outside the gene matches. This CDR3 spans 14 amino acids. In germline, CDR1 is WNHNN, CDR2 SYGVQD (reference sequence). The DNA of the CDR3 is TGCGCCAGCAGTGAGGGACAGGGAAAAGAGACCCAGTACTTC. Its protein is CASSEGQGKETQYF.

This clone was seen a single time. The chain's CDR3 is CASSDGAGYEQYF. In DNA form, the CDR3 reads TGTGCCAGCAGTGACGGAGCAGGCTACGAGCAGTACTTC. The V and J genes are TRBV6-4 and TRBJ2-7; the D is unclear. Trimming took 2 bases from V and 3 from J, leaving 8 bases between them. This CDR3 contains 13 residues. Germline CDR1 reads MRHNA; CDR2 reads SNTAGT.

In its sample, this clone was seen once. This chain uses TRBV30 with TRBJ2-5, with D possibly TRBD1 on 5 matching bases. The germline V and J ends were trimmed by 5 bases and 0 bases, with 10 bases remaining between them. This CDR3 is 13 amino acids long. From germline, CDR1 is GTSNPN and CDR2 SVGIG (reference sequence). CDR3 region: CAWGHRYQETQYF. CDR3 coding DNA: TGTGCCTGGGGACACAGGTACCAAGAGACCCAGTACTTC.

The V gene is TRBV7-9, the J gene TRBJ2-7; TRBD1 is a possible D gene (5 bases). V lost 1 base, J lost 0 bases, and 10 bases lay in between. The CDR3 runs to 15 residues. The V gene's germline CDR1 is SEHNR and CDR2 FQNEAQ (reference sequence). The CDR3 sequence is CASSLVQGNSYEQYF. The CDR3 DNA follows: TGTGCCAGCAGCTTAGTTCAGGGCAACTCCTACGAGCAGTACTTC.

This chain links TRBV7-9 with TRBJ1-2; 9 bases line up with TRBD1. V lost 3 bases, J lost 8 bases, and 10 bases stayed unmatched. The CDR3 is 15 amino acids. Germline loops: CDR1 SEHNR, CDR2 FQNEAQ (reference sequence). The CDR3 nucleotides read TGTGCCAGCAGCTTGGGAACAGGGGGCGGGGAAGGCTACACCTTC. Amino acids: CASSLGTGGGEGYTF.

This chain's CDR3 is CASSSPGLASGELFF. Here the CDR3 DNA reads TGTGCCAGCAGCTCACCGGGACTAGCGAGCGGGGAGCTGTTTTTT. This sequence joins TRBV7-8 and TRBJ2-2, with TRBD2 matching over 10 bases. Germline V gene lookup returns CDR1 SGHVS and CDR2 FQNEAQ. The CDR3 spans 15 residues. V shed 4 bases, J shed 7 bases, and the junction held 6 bases outside the gene matches.

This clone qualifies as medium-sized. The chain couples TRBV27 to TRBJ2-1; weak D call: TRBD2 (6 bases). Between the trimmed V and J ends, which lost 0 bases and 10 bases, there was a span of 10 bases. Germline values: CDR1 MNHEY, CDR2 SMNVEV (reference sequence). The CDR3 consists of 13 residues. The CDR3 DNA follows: TGTGCCAGCAGTTTATCGAGGGCGGGGGAGCAGTTCTTC. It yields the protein CASSLSRAGEQFF.

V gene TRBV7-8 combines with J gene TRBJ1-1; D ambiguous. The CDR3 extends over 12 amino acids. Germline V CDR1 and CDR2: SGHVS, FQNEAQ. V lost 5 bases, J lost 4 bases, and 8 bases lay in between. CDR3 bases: TGTGCCAGCAGCGATCGGGGCACTGAAGCTTTCTTT. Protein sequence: CASSDRGTEAFF. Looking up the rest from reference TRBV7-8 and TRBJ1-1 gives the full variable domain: GAGVSQSPRYKVAKRGQDVALRCDPISGHVSLFWYQQALGQGPEFLTYFQNEAQLDKSGLPSDRFFAERPEGSVSTLKIQRTQQEDSAVYLCASSDRGTEAFFGQGTRLTVV.

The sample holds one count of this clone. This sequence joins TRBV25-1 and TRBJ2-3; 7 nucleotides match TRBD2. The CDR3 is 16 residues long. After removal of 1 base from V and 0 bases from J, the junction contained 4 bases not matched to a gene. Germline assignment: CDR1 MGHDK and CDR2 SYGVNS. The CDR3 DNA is TGTGCCAGCAGTGAATTGAATAGCGGGAGCACAGATACGCAGTATTTT. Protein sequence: CASSELNSGSTDTQYF.

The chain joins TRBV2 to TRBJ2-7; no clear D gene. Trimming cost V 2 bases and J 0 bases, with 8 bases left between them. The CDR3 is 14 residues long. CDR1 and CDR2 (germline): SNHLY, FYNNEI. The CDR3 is CASSELVSSYEQYF. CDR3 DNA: TGTGCCAGCAGTGAACTTGTCAGCTCCTACGAGCAGTACTTC. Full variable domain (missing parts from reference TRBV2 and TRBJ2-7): EPEVTQTPSHQVTQMGQEVILRCVPISNHLYFYWYRQILGQKVEFLVSFYNNEISEKSEIFDDQFSVERPDGSNFTLKIRSTKLEDSAMYFCASSELVSSYEQYFGPGTRLTVT.

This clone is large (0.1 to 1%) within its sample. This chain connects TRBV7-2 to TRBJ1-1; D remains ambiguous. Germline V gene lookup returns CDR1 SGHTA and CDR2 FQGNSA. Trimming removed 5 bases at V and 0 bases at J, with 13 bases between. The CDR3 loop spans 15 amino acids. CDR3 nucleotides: TGTGCCAGCAGCCCCTCCATCGGTATGAACACTGAAGCTTTCTTT. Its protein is CASSPSIGMNTEAFF.

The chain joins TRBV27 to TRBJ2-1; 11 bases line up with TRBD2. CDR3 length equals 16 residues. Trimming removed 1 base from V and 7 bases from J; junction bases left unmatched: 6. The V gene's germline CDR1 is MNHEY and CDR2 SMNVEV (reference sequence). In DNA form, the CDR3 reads TGTGCCAGCAGTTTATTAGCGGGAGGGCAATTGAATGAGCAGTTCTTC. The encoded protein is CASSLLAGGQLNEQFF.

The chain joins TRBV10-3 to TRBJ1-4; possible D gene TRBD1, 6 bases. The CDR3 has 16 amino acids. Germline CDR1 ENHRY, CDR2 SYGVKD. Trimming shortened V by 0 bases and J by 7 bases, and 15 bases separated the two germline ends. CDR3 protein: CAISESHREGGEKLFF. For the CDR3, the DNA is TGTGCCATCAGTGAGTCCCACAGGGAAGGAGGTGAAAAACTGTTTTTT.

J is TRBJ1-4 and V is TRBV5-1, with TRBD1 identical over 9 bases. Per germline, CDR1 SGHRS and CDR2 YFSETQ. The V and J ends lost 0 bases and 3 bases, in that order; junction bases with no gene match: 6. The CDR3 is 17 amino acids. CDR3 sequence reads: CASSLELQGAANEKLFF. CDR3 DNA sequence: TGCGCCAGCAGCTTGGAGCTACAGGGGGCGGCTAATGAAAAACTGTTTTTT.

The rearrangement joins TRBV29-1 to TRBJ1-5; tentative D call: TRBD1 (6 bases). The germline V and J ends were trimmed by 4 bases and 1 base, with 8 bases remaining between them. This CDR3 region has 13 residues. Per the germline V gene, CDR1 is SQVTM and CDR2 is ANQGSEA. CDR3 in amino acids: CSVGDKSNQPQHF. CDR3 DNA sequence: TGCAGCGTTGGGGACAAAAGCAATCAGCCCCAGCATTTT.

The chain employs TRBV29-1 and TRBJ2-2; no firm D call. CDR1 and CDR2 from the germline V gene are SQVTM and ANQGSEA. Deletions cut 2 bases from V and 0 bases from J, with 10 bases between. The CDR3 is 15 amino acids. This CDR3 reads CSVEQPGTNTGELFF. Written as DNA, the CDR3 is TGCAGCGTTGAACAACCAGGAACGAACACCGGGGAGCTGTTTTTT.

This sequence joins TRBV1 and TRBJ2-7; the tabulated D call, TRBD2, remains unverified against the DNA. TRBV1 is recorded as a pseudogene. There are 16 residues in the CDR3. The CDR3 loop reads CTSSQDRLAGTYEQYF. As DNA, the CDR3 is TGCACCAGCAGCCAAGATCGCCTAGCGGGAACATACGAGCAGTACTTC.

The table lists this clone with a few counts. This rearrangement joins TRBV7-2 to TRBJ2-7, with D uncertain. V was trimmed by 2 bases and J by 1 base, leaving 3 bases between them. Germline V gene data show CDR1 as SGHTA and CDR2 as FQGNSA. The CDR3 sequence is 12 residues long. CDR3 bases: TGTGCCAGCAGCTTACCATCCTACGAGCAGTACTTC. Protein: CASSLPSYEQYF.